These T cell receptor beta chains were read from a single sample in a study of blood T cell repertoires in COVID-19. TCRdb keeps only in-frame clones here, not all; method: immunoSEQ multiplex PCR. Of 2,500 to 4,000 clones in the sample, approximately 90% were seen once. Input material: peripheral blood. Receptor source: a human donor with active COVID-19. The donor label of this sample is uncertain. Both conserved end residues are part of each CDR3. The order of the fields is J gene, D gene, clone size, V gene, CDR3 DNA, CDR3 protein. A D gene is named only where the DNA matches it firmly. Clone sizes are given selectively: once, few, many, or a class where the clone is expanded.

j_gene: TRBJ2-1; d_gene: TRBD1; abundance: once; v_gene: TRBV4-1; CDR3nt: TGCGCCAGCAGCCAAGAAGGGACAGGGGGCGACTACAATGAGCAGTTCTTC; CDR3aa: CASSQEGTGGDYNEQFF
j_gene: TRBJ2-1; d_gene: NA; abundance: NA; v_gene: TRBV19; CDR3nt: TGTGCCAGTAGCCTCGGGGTGGGAGTCGATGAGCAGTTCTTC; CDR3aa: CASSLGVGVDEQFF
j_gene: TRBJ1-1; d_gene: TRBD1; abundance: NA; v_gene: TRBV14; CDR3nt: TGTGCCAGCAGCCACCTGACAGGGCTCAGATTCACTGAAGCTTTCTTT; CDR3aa: CASSHLTGLRFTEAFF
j_gene: TRBJ2-4; d_gene: NA; abundance: NA; v_gene: TRBV5-6; CDR3nt: TGTGCCAGCAGCAGAGGGGGGGCGCGGGGCATTCAGTACTTC; CDR3aa: CASSRGGARGIQYF
j_gene: TRBJ1-2; d_gene: TRBD1; abundance: NA; v_gene: TRBV24-1; CDR3nt: TGTGCCACCAGTGAAGTCGGACAGGGGCCCACTAACTATGGCTACACCTTC; CDR3aa: CATSEVGQGPTNYGYTF
j_gene: TRBJ2-1; d_gene: TRBD1; abundance: NA; v_gene: TRBV18; CDR3nt: TGTGCCAGCTCACTATTGCCGACAGGGTACAATGAGCAGTTCTTC; CDR3aa: CASSLLPTGYNEQFF
j_gene: TRBJ1-4; d_gene: NA; abundance: NA; v_gene: TRBV7-2; CDR3nt: TGTGCCAGCAGCTTAGCTGCGGGGCCAGCTAATGAAAAACTGTTTTTT; CDR3aa: CASSLAAGPANEKLFF
j_gene: TRBJ1-2; d_gene: NA; abundance: NA; v_gene: TRBV4-3; CDR3nt: TGCGCCAGCAGCCAAAGGGGGGGCTATGGCTACACCTTC; CDR3aa: CASSQRGGYGYTF
j_gene: TRBJ2-3; d_gene: NA; abundance: once; v_gene: TRBV9; CDR3nt: TGTGCCAGCAGCGTAGCCCCCTCTAGCACAGATACGCAGTATTTT; CDR3aa: CASSVAPSSTDTQYF
j_gene: TRBJ1-1; d_gene: NA; abundance: NA; v_gene: TRBV25-1; CDR3nt: TGTGCCAGCAGATACGGGATGAACACTGAAGCTTTCTTT; CDR3aa: CASRYGMNTEAFF